The 3 T cell receptor beta chains below come from one sample, sequenced in a study of CD8 T cell repertoires and HIV-1 epitope variants. Their antigen targets remain unknown. TCRdb's copy holds only in-frame clones and misses some; the assay was immunoSEQ multiplex PCR. The table records about 5,200 clones, roughly 69% of them present only once. What was sequenced was cultured CD8+ T cells derived from PBMCs. The receptors were sampled from a male donor with HIV.

This rearrangement joins TRBV7-2 to TRBJ2-7, with D possibly TRBD2 on 5 matching bases. CDR3 length: 14 residues. The V gene lost 4 bases and the J gene lost 3 bases, with 13 bases spanning the gap. Germline values: CDR1 SGHTA, CDR2 FQGNSA. The CDR3 DNA reads TGTGCCAGCAGCTCAACTTACGGGATCTACGAGCAGTACTTC. It yields the protein CASSSTYGIYEQYF.

The chain employs TRBV5-1 and TRBJ2-1; 9 bases align to TRBD2. CDR1 and CDR2 (germline): SGHRS, YFSETQ. V shed 4 bases and J 3 bases; nucleotides not matched to a gene: 8. The CDR3 has 16 residues. The CDR3, as DNA: TGCGCCAGCAGCCCCCTGGGTAGCGGGAGCTACAATGAGCAGTTCTTC. Its protein is CASSPLGSGSYNEQFF. The full variable domain, in which reference TRBV5-1 and TRBJ2-1 provide the parts outside the CDR3, is KAGVTQTPRYLIKTRGQQVTLSCSPISGHRSVSWYQQTPGQGLQFLFEYFSETQRNKGNFPGRFSGRQFSNSRSEMNVSTLELGDSALYLCASSPLGSGSYNEQFFGPGTRLTVL.

The table lists this clone with a few counts. CDR3 bases: TGTGCCAGCAGTTCTTCACAGGGGGCTGACTATGGCTACACCTTC. It codes for CASSSSQGADYGYTF. The genes are TRBV6-5 and TRBJ1-2; 9 bases agree with TRBD1. Germline V gene data show CDR1 as MNHEY and CDR2 as SVGAGI. Trimming at V came to 4 bases and at J to 3 bases, leaving 6 bases not matched to a gene. The CDR3 totals 15 residues.